A selection of T cell receptor beta chains follows, all from one sample in a study of T cells in Graves' hyperthyroidism and ophthalmopathy. TCRdb processed the multiplex PCR reads anew with MiXCR; each CDR3 protein has one entry. Here the sample spans more than 500,000 distinct CDR3 sequences, about 16% being singletons. Material: blood. Source of these receptors: a woman aged 30 to 39 with Graves' ophthalmopathy. CDR3s include the opening cysteine and the closing phenylalanine or tryptophan. The D gene is left open where the match is weak.

v_gene	j_gene	d_gene	CDR3aa
TRBV27	TRBJ2-7	NA	CASSYFIKSSEQYF
TRBV12-3/TRBV12-4	TRBJ2-3	NA	CASSLIGTDTQYF
TRBV4-3	TRBJ2-3	TRBD2	CASSQEAGGVSTDTQYF
TRBV18	TRBJ2-5	NA	CASSPLLNQETQYF
TRBV20-1	TRBJ2-1	TRBD2	CSAMRTSGGDNEQFF
TRBV30	TRBJ2-1	NA	CAWMEGNEQFF
TRBV12-3/TRBV12-4	TRBJ2-1	NA	CSSSPVPSYNEQFF
TRBV19	TRBJ1-1	NA	CASSMGERTEAFF
TRBV27	TRBJ2-1	TRBD2	CAGSLHRLAGNEQFF
TRBV28	TRBJ2-5	NA	CASSFSHSIQETQYF
TRBV6-1	TRBJ2-7	TRBD1	CASSETGTAYYEQYF
TRBV20-1	TRBJ2-3	TRBD2	CSAPSGAVDTQYF
TRBV20-1	TRBJ2-5	NA	CSPGGGPTGQVVETQYF
TRBV20-1	TRBJ1-5	NA	CSARWGGNQPQHF
TRBV29-1	TRBJ2-7	NA	CSVMRGSISYEQYF
TRBV2	TRBJ1-4	TRBD1	CASMGRDSSNEKLFF
TRBV6-1	TRBJ2-1	NA	CASRLRQEQFF
TRBV7-9	TRBJ1-1	TRBD1	CASSFDRAGTEAFF
TRBV27	TRBJ2-7	NA	CATQDSGRTYEQYF
TRBV27	TRBJ2-1	TRBD2	CASSSIPGTSGENFYNEQFF
TRBV7-9	TRBJ2-5	NA	CASSRSGVETQYF
TRBV30	TRBJ1-4	NA	CACRGLGEKLFF
TRBV25-1	TRBJ2-7	TRBD2	CASSDSLGLAELYEQYF
TRBV20-1	TRBJ2-1	TRBD2	CSASTSPGPAPYNEQFF
TRBV6-5	TRBJ1-1	NA	CASSYSIGGWTEAFF
TRBV9	TRBJ1-2	NA	CASSVESDSLDGYTF
TRBV20-1	TRBJ2-3	NA	CSASGGASTDTQYF
TRBV28	TRBJ2-2	TRBD2	CASSLLGTSANTGELFF
TRBV29-1	TRBJ2-1	NA	CSVVVRDQWNEQFF
TRBV12-3/TRBV12-4	TRBJ1-2	NA	CASSARLNGYTF
TRBV29-1	TRBJ2-7	NA	CSVAWGIHEQYF
TRBV5-5	TRBJ2-7	NA	CASSLRGPSYEQYF
TRBV6-1	TRBJ2-7	TRBD2	CASSPRGQGLAAGLSYEQYF
TRBV27	TRBJ2-1	TRBD2	CASRSPRRGTSGRVGQFF
TRBV5-7	TRBJ2-4	NA	CATRTTVARAKNIQYF
TRBV7-2	TRBJ2-3	TRBD1	CASSSPGTGAGVSDTQYF
TRBV20-1	TRBJ2-7	NA	CSATPPPRSYEQYF
TRBV19	TRBJ2-1	TRBD1	CASARGQGANYNEQFF
TRBV28	TRBJ2-5	NA	CASSSYLARGGKTQYF
TRBV6-1	TRBJ1-2	NA	CASSEETGRADYGYTF
TRBV19	TRBJ2-7	NA	CASSIGMNRMYEQYF
TRBV6-1	TRBJ2-1	TRBD1	CASSKTGASYNEQFF
TRBV27	TRBJ2-7	NA	CASSSDGRVYEQYF
TRBV28	TRBJ2-1	NA	CASRWRGDNEQFF
TRBV5-1	TRBJ1-4	NA	CASSQAGRGEKLFF
TRBV20-1	TRBJ2-7	TRBD1	CSAARDRSYEQYF
TRBV28	TRBJ2-1	TRBD1	CASGQGASKQFF
TRBV7-9	TRBJ2-3	NA	CASSLATPAGDTQYF
TRBV12-3/TRBV12-4	TRBJ2-7	TRBD2	CASSPGTSGLEQYF
TRBV11-3	TRBJ2-2	NA	CASSLVQDTGELFF
TRBV5-6	TRBJ1-1	NA	CASSLDNTEAFF
TRBV27	TRBJ2-7	TRBD1	CASSGQGFYEQYF
TRBV6-4	TRBJ2-1	TRBD2	CASSLIAGVNEQFF